Given below is one T cell receptor beta chain in context. Antigen: not known. TCRdb re-called the RT-PCR reads with MiXCR, one entry per CDR3 protein. The repertoire holds 450,000 to 500,000 distinct CDR3 sequences, approximately 11% seen once, with roughly 12% in the top ten. V was clipped by 6 bases and J by 6 bases; unmatched bases: 7. There are 17 residues in the CDR3. This sample stems from a study of response to subunit inactivated influenza vaccine. General study points: Each seasonal flu vaccination may recruit only limited new T cells, authors suggested.

This clonotype was obtained from a man aged 45-60 years who received an inactivated influenza vaccine. The J gene is TRBJ2-2, the V gene TRBV12-3 or TRBV12-4, with TRBD2 identical over 16 bases. Material: PBMCs from blood, obtained 40 to 50 days after vaccination. The CDR3 DNA follows: TGTGCCAGCAGGGGGACTAGCGGGGGGGCCTGGTCCGGGGAGCTGTTTTTT. This codes for CASRGTSGGAWSGELFF.